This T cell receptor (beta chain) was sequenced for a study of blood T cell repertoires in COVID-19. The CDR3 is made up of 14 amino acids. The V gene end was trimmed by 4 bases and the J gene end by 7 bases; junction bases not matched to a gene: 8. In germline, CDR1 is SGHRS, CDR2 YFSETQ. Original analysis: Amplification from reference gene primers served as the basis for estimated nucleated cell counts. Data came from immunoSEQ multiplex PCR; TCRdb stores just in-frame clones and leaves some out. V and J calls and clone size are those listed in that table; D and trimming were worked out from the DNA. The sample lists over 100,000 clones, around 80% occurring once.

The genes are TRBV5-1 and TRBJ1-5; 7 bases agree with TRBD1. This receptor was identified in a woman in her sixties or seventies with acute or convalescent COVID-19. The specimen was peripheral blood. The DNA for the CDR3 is TGCGCCAGCAGCGCGGGGACAGCCGGACAGCCCCAGCATTTT. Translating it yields CASSAGTAGQPQHF.